This TCR beta chain stems from a study of cytomegalovirus exposure and HLA in healthy donors. Whole-study findings and limits: Later analysis suggested most CMV-associated TCR beta chains were HLA-restricted.

As regards this clone: Its antigen remains unknown.

V lost 0 bases, J lost 7 bases, and 4 bases stayed unmatched. The CDR3 is 14 residues long. CDR1 and CDR2 (germline): SGDLS, YYNGEE. Primers included in the PCR were 60 Vbeta and 13 Jbeta primers. Produced via immunoSEQ multiplex PCR; TCRdb's table is partial and in-frame only. The sample holds over 150,000 clones, approximately 79% seen once. The chain recombines TRBV9 with TRBJ1-5; 7 bases line up with TRBD1. Sequences were obtained from PBMCs. This receptor was taken from a young woman in good health and CMV-seronegative. CDR3 amino acids: CASSVGQGGQPQHF. CDR3 bases: TGTGCCAGCAGCGTAGGACAGGGCGGCCAGCCCCAGCATTTT. The full variable domain, its missing parts supplied by reference TRBV9 and TRBJ1-5, is DSGVTQTPKHLITATGQRVTLRCSPRSGDLSVYWYQQSLDQGLQFLIQYYNGEERAKGNILERFSAQQFPDLHSELNLSSLELGDSALYFCASSVGQGGQPQHFGDGTRLSIL.